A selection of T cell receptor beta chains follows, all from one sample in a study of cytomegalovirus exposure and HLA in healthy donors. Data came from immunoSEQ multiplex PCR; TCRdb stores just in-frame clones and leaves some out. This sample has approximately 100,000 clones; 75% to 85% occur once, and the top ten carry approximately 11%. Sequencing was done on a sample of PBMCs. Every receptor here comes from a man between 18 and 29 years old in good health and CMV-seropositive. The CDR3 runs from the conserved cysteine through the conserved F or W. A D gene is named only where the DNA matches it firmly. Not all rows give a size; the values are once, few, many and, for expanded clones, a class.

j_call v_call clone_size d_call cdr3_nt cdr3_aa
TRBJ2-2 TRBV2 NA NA TGTGCCAGCAGTCCTGGGGCGGCGTTGAACACCGGGGAGCTGTTTTTT CASSPGAALNTGELFF
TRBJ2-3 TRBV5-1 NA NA TGCGCCAGCAGCTTGGACGGGACTAGCACAGATACGCAGTATTTT CASSLDGTSTDTQYF
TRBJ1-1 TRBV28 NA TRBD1 TGTGCCAGCAGTCAGAGGACAGGGAAGAACACTGAAGCTTTCTTT CASSQRTGKNTEAFF
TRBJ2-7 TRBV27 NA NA TGTGCCAGCAGTTCAACAGGGTACGAGCAGTACTTC CASSSTGYEQYF
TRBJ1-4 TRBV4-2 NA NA TGTGCCAGCAGCCAAGATAGAGGGACGGGAGCTAATGAAAAACTGTTTTTT CASSQDRGTGANEKLFF
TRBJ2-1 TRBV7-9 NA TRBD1 TGTGCCAGCAGTTCAGACAGGGGCCGCGCTGGAGCGAATGAGCAGTTCTTC CASSSDRGRAGANEQFF
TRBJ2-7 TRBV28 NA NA TGTGCCAGCAGTTCAACCCTTAGGGGATACGAGCAGTACTTC CASSSTLRGYEQYF
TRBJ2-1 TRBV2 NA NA TGTGCCAGCAGGGTTAGCTCCTACAATGAGCAGTTCTTC CASRVSSYNEQFF
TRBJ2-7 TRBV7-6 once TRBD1 TGTGCCAGCAGCCCGGACAGGGGCTACGAGCAGTACTTC CASSPDRGYEQYF
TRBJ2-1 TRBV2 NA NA TGTGCCAGCAGTGACGGGTATGAGAATGGGCAGTTCTTC CASSDGYENGQFF
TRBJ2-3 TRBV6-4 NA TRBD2 TGTGCCAGCAGTCCCCGGACTAGCGGGGCTAGCAAAGATACGCAGTATTTT CASSPRTSGASKDTQYF
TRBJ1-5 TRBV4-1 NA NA TGCGCCAGCAACCCGGGGGGGGCCAATCAGCCCCAGCATTTT CASNPGGANQPQHF
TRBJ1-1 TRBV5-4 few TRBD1 TGTGCCAGCAGCTTCTACAGGGGCTCAAACACTGAAGCTTTCTTT CASSFYRGSNTEAFF
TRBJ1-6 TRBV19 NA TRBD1 TGTGCCAGTAGTCCCGGGACAGAGATTAATTCACCCCTCCACTTT CASSPGTEINSPLHF
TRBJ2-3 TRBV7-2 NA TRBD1 TGTGCCAGCAGCTTATGGCGGACAGGGGGACCGGATACGCAGTATTTT CASSLWRTGGPDTQYF
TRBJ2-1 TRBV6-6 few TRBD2 TGTGCCAGCAGTAAGCGGGGTGAGCAGTTCTTC CASSKRGEQFF
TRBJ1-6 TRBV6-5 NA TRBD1 TGTGCCAGCACCGCTAACAGGGGGGATAATTCACCCCTCCACTTT CASTANRGDNSPLHF
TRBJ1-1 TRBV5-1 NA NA TGCGCCAGCAGCATAGCCCAGGGTTACAGTGAAGCTTTCTTT CASSIAQGYSEAFF
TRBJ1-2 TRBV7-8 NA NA TGTGCCAGCAGCCCGAACAGGGGCTACACCTTC CASSPNRGYTF
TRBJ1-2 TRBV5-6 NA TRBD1 TGTGCCAGCAGCTTTACGGGACAGGGAGGTGGCTACACCTTC CASSFTGQGGGYTF
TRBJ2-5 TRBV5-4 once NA TGTGCCAGCAGCATAACAGGGTCGGAGACCCAGTACTTC CASSITGSETQYF
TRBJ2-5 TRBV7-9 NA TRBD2 TGTGCCAGCAGCTACCCCCGAACTAGCGGGGGGGCCGGCCAAGAGACCCAGTACTTC CASSYPRTSGGAGQETQYF
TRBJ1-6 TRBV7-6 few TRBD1 TGTGCCAGCAGCCCGAGGGACAGGGGAGGTAATTCACCCCTCCACTTT CASSPRDRGGNSPLHF
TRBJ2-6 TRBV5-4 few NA TGTGCCAGCAGCTTCTTCTCTGGGGCCAACGTCCTGACTTTC CASSFFSGANVLTF
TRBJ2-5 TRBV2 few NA TGTGCCAGCAGCTTCCAAGAGACCCAGTACTTC CASSFQETQYF
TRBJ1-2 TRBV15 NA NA TGTGCCACCAGCAGAGATCTTCGGGATGGCTACACCTTC CATSRDLRDGYTF
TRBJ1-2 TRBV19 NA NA TGTGCCAGTAGTATGGAGCCCGGTCGAATGCTAGGCTACACCTTC CASSMEPGRMLGYTF
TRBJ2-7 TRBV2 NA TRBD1 TGTGCCAGCACCCGGGACAGGGGGCGATTCGAGCAGTACTTC CASTRDRGRFEQYF
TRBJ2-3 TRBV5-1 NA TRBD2 TGCGCCAGCAGCTTGCCCCAGAAGCGGGGCTCTAGCACAGATACGCAGTATTTT CASSLPQKRGSSTDTQYF
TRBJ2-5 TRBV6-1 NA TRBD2 TGTGCCAGCACCTCTGCGGGGGGGACCGGGGAGACCCAGTACTTC CASTSAGGTGETQYF
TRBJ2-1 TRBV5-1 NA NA TGCGCCAGCAGCCGAGAGGTAGGGAGAGGCGAGCAGTTCTTC CASSREVGRGEQFF
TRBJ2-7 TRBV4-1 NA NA TGCGCCAGCAGCCAATCAATAGGGTCGGGATGGGAGCAGTACTTC CASSQSIGSGWEQYF
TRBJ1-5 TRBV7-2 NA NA TGTGCCAGCAGCTTACTCGGGGGTCAGCCCCAGCATTTT CASSLLGGQPQHF
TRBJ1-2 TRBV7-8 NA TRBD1 TGTGCCAGCAGCCCGGTGGGACAGGGAAGGGGCGGCTACACCTTC CASSPVGQGRGGYTF
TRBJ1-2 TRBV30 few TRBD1 TGTGCCTCCGTTACAGGGGTTGGAAATGGCTACACCTTC CASVTGVGNGYTF
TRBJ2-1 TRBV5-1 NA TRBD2 TGCGCCAGCAGCTTGACTAGCGGGGGGAGGTATGAGCAGTTCTTC CASSLTSGGRYEQFF